This entry describes one T cell receptor beta chain. Its antigen is not identified. This entry belongs to a study of shared clonotypes between healthy human individuals. Study summary: Per-donor plates numbered three CD4 naive, three CD4 memory, two CD8 naive and one CD8 memory.

Sequenced by immunoSEQ multiplex PCR; TCRdb stores in-frame clones only, minus some. The table shows more than 2 million clones, with over 85% occurring only once. Study results and limitations: Naive subsets typically showed greater estimated richness than memory subsets. At large depth, rarefaction still showed sorted-subset sequencing to be incomplete.

The naive CD8 subset, CD45RO-negative cells positively selected for CCR7, excluded terminally differentiated effector memory CD45RA+ cells. The study drew all its donors from Caucasian adults living in Nashville, Tennessee. This clonotype originated in a man younger than 35 in good health. Sequencing was done on a sample of naive CD8+ T cells sorted from blood.

This CDR3 is CASSQDPAKWQYF. For the CDR3, the DNA is TGTGCCAGCAGCCAAGATCCCGCGAAGTGGCAGTACTTC. The chain links TRBV14 to TRBJ2-7; D not certain. This CDR3 comprises 13 residues. V lost 0 bases and J 9 bases, leaving 12 bases between the germline ends. Looked up from germline, CDR1 is SGHDN and CDR2 is FVKESK.